A single sample is the source of the 16 T cell receptor beta chains below, sequenced in a study of HIV-infected patients and healthy controls. Alpha and beta constant-region primers primed reverse transcription of about 500 ng RNA. Using multiplexing indices, alpha and beta chain libraries were generated apart by chain-specific third strand synthesis. TCRdb reanalysed the 5' RACE reads using MiXCR and keeps one entry per CDR3 protein. The table has about 9,600 distinct CDR3 sequences, approximately 7% seen once. All unsorted peripheral T cells were captured because whole blood was used without fractionation. The material was blood, obtained before antiretroviral therapy. The receptor source for this set is an adult with HIV infection.

This clonotype has a count of ten or more. The chain has TRBV12-3 or TRBV12-4 and TRBJ1-2; tentatively, D is TRBD1 (5 bases). V was clipped by 3 bases and J by 8 bases, with 7 bases between them. The CDR3 loop spans 11 amino acids. CDR3 protein: CASSLGVGYTF. The CDR3 nucleotides read TGTGCCAGCAGTTTGGGGGTAGGCTACACCTTC.

This clonotype was found many times. The chain is built from TRBV18 and TRBJ1-6; D gene unclear. The CDR3 has 15 amino acids. Germline assignment: CDR1 KGHSH and CDR2 LQKENI. V was shortened by 5 bases and J by 6 bases, with 14 bases between the two germline ends. Here the CDR3 DNA reads TGTGCCAGCTCATCGGACGGTCTCACTAATTCACCCCTCCACTTT. This encodes CASSSDGLTNSPLHF.

There are a few counts of this clonotype. The CDR3: CSAGQGATNEKLFF. DNA of the CDR3: TGCAGTGCTGGACAGGGGGCGACTAATGAAAAACTGTTTTTT. The chain uses TRBV20-1 and TRBJ1-4, with TRBD1 identical over 11 bases. Per the germline V gene, CDR1 is DFQATT and CDR2 is SNEGSKA (reference sequence). V lost 5 bases, J lost 2 bases, and 1 base stayed unmatched. CDR3 length: 14 amino acids.

At least ten counts were recorded for this clonotype. V gene TRBV3-2 combines with J gene TRBJ1-1; the table's D gene call, TRBD1, was not cross checked with the DNA. TRBV3-2 is a recognized pseudogene. The CDR3 is 17 amino acids. Here the CDR3 DNA reads TGTGCCAGCAGCCAAGATTGGGGCAGGGAGCCGAACACTGAAGCTTTCTTT. Translated, it gives CASSQDWGREPNTEAFF.

This clonotype was detected a few times. The V gene is TRBV4-3, the J gene TRBJ1-1, with D possibly TRBD1 on 5 matching bases. This CDR3 comprises 14 residues. Deletions cut 6 bases from V and 3 bases from J, with 14 bases between. Germline V CDR1 and CDR2: LGHNA, YSLEER. The CDR3 DNA is TGCGCCAGCAGTCGAGACAGTAGGGACACTGAAGCTTTCTTT. Encoded protein: CASSRDSRDTEAFF.

The sample holds many counts of this clonotype. The chain couples TRBV2 to TRBJ1-4, with a possible D match to TRBD1 (5 bases). Trimming left V 7 bases short and J 5 bases short, with 8 bases between. CDR3 length: 12 residues. CDR1 is SNHLY, CDR2 FYNNEI, per germline. The CDR3 protein is CASKGRNEKLFF. CDR3 nucleotides: TGTGCCAGCAAGGGGCGGAATGAAAAACTGTTTTTT.

By share, this clonotype counts as medium-sized. V and J are TRBV6-2 or TRBV6-3 and TRBJ1-5, with D possibly TRBD1 on 6 matching bases. The CDR3 has 20 amino acids. Trimming cost V 1 base and J 0 bases, with 22 bases left between them. Germline V gene sequence: CDR1 MNHEY, CDR2 SVGEGT. CDR3 sequence reads: CASSYLAGAGSHYSNQPQHF. CDR3 DNA sequence: TGTGCCAGCAGTTACTTAGCGGGGGCAGGGAGTCATTATAGCAATCAGCCCCAGCATTTT.

Ten or more counts support this clonotype. The chain has TRBV10-3 and TRBJ2-5; D perhaps matches TRBD2 (6 bases). The germline V and J ends were trimmed by 2 bases and 7 bases, with 11 bases remaining between them. Germline lookup yields CDR1 ENHRY and CDR2 SYGVKD. The CDR3 is 13 residues long. CDR3 residues: CAISEPGLTTQYF. CDR3 DNA: TGTGCCATCAGTGAGCCGGGACTTACGACCCAGTACTTC.

This clonotype appeared many times. V and J are TRBV5-6 and TRBJ2-7, with 8 bases aligning to TRBD2. Germline V gene lookup returns CDR1 SGHDT and CDR2 YYEEEE. V was pared by 3 bases and J by 6 bases, with 11 bases of the junction left unmatched. The CDR3 totals 15 residues. The CDR3 coding sequence is TGTGCCAGCAGCTCTCGGACTAGCAGTCTCGTCGAGCAGTACTTC. This sequence encodes CASSSRTSSLVEQYF.

This clonotype was seen at least ten times. The genes are TRBV4-1 and TRBJ1-2; tentatively, D is TRBD1 (5 bases). The CDR3 length is 19 residues. Trimming removed 3 bases at V and 4 bases at J, with 27 bases between. Germline V gene sequence: CDR1 MGHRA, CDR2 YSYEKL. The CDR3 loop reads CASSHAVRAGRVLIYGYTF. The CDR3 DNA sequence: TGCGCCAGCAGCCACGCGGTTAGGGCAGGGAGGGTCCTAATCTATGGCTACACCTTC.

This clonotype was recorded at least ten times. This chain joins TRBV20-1 and TRBJ1-6, with D possibly matching TRBD1 (5 bases). CDR1 and CDR2 (germline): DFQATT, SNEGSKA (reference sequence). CDR3 size: 15 residues. V was cut by 0 bases and J by 10 bases, with 16 bases left in between. CDR3 loop: CSARDRAGRWSPLHF. Written as DNA, the CDR3 is TGCAGTGCTAGAGATCGGGCAGGGCGTTGGTCACCCCTCCACTTT.

In this sample, this clonotype turned up many times. The chain links TRBV20-1 to TRBJ1-1; D remains unclear. The V gene lost 3 bases and the J gene lost 1 base, with 6 bases spanning the gap. This CDR3 contains 12 residues. CDR1 and CDR2 (germline): DFQATT, SNEGSKA (reference sequence). CDR3 DNA sequence: TGCAGTGCTAGTGACTGGAACACTGAAGCTTTCTTT. This gives the protein CSASDWNTEAFF.

This clonotype showed up many times. The rearrangement uses TRBV29-1 and TRBJ2-3; D is possibly TRBD2 (5 bases). The length of the CDR3 is 14 residues. In germline, CDR1 is SQVTM, CDR2 ANQGSEA. The V and J ends lost 7 bases and 0 bases respectively, with 14 bases between them. CDR3 nucleotide sequence: TGCAGCGCCCCGGGGAGCGGTAGCACAGATACGCAGTATTTT. It yields the protein CSAPGSGSTDTQYF.

This clonotype has more than one count but fewer than ten. The CDR3: CASSPGHLEDEKLFF. CDR3 sequence (DNA): TGTGCCAGCAGCCCCGGACATCTTGAAGATGAAAAACTGTTTTTT. The rearrangement uses TRBV7-2 and TRBJ1-4; perhaps TRBD1 as D (5 bases). CDR3 length equals 15 residues. V dropped 5 bases and J dropped 6 bases, with 16 bases sitting between them. Germline lookup yields CDR1 SGHTA and CDR2 FQGNSA.

The chain carries TRBV12-3 or TRBV12-4 and TRBJ1-1; 7 bases agree with TRBD1. With V trimmed by 8 bases and J by 2 bases, 5 bases remained unmatched. The CDR3 contains 13 residues. The DNA of the CDR3 is TGTGCCAGCGGGACAGCTTTAAACACTGAAGCTTTCTTT. It yields the protein CASGTALNTEAFF.

This clonotype was counted many times. V gene TRBV6-5 combines with J gene TRBJ2-7; D is perhaps TRBD2 (6 bases). Germline V gene data show CDR1 as MNHEY and CDR2 as SVGAGI. The germline V and J ends were trimmed by 7 bases and 0 bases, with 13 bases remaining between them. This CDR3 region has 14 residues. For the CDR3, the DNA is TGTGCCAGCAAACCCGGGGGATACTCCTACGAGCAGTACTTC. Its translation: CASKPGGYSYEQYF.